This T cell receptor beta chain was recovered during a study of vaccination effects on CD4 cells after COVID-19. Turning to this clone: Its antigen remains unknown.

Assay: immunoSEQ multiplex PCR; the TCRdb copy retains only in-frame clones and omits some. This repertoire shows about 17,000 clones, around 80% found once; its top ten account for 15% to 25%. The length of the CDR3 is 15 residues. Germline V gene data show CDR1 as SGDLS and CDR2 as YYNGEE. The V end lost 3 bases, the J end lost 2 bases, and 12 bases lay between the germline ends. Expansion with viral peptide pools was applied to antigen-specific CD4+ T cells by the ViraFEST assay prior to sequencing. Cultured cells yielded isolated CD4+ T cells after 10 to 11 days. A PCR test confirmed that the person had SARS-CoV-2 infection between March and December 2020. Two doses of BNT162b2 or mRNA-1273 vaccine were administered to participants.

The sequence was collected from a human donor who had a prior SARS-CoV-2 infection. The genes are TRBV9 and TRBJ1-3; D perhaps matches TRBD1 (6 bases). The input for sequencing was CD4+ T cells from PBMCs cultured with SARS-CoV-2 spike peptides, taken after COVID-19 vaccination. The CDR3 sequence: CASSEGHRAGNTIYF. The DNA for the CDR3 is TGTGCCAGCAGCGAAGGGCACAGGGCTGGAAACACCATATATTTT.